Presented here are 6 T cell receptor beta chains from one specimen sequenced in a study of immune cell composition in non-small cell lung cancer. Generated by immunoSEQ multiplex PCR, the TCRdb table keeps only in-frame clones and is missing some. Of over 12,000 clones listed, 69% were seen once; the top ten hold around 6.9%. The specimen sequenced was lung tumor tissue. These receptor sequences come from a human donor with non-small cell lung cancer.

V is TRBV5-6 and J is TRBJ1-4, with D perhaps TRBD1 (5 bases). V was pared by 7 bases and J by 8 bases, with 15 bases between. The germline V gene encodes CDR1 SGHDT and CDR2 YYEEEE. The length of the CDR3 is 13 residues. CDR3 sequence (DNA): TGTGCCAGCTCCATTTCGGGGGGGGAAAAACTGTTTTTT. Protein product: CASSISGGEKLFF. Filled out from reference TRBV5-6 and TRBJ1-4, the complete variable domain reads DAGVTQSPTHLIKTRGQQVTLRCSPKSGHDTVSWYQQALGQGPQFIFQYYEEEERQRGNFPDRFSGHQFPNYSSELNVNALLLGDSALYLCASSISGGEKLFFGSGTQLSVL.

J is TRBJ1-3 and V is TRBV13; 7 bases are a match to TRBD1. Unmatched junction bases numbered 3, after V lost 1 base and J lost 0 bases. CDR1 is PRHDT, CDR2 FYEKMQ, per germline (reference sequence). There are 16 residues in the CDR3. CDR3 coding DNA: TGTGCCAGCAGCTTAGAGGGGGACAGCTCTGGAAACACCATATATTTT. Protein: CASSLEGDSSGNTIYF.

This chain joins TRBV13 and TRBJ2-2, with 9 bases matching TRBD1. J lost 5 bases, V lost 3 bases, and 7 bases had no gene match. Germline V gene lookup returns CDR1 PRHDT and CDR2 FYEKMQ (reference sequence). This CDR3 has 16 amino acids. CDR3 in amino acids: CASSFRDRAQTGELFF. CDR3 nucleotide sequence: TGTGCCAGCAGCTTCCGGGACAGGGCCCAAACCGGGGAGCTGTTTTTT.

The gene calls are TRBV7-2 and TRBJ1-2; D possibly corresponds to TRBD1 (6 bases). Germline loops: CDR1 SGHTA, CDR2 FQGNSA. V lost 5 bases and J lost 6, with 25 bases in between. This CDR3 has 17 residues. CDR3 in amino acids: CASSLGGTRPEVDGYTF. CDR3 nucleotide sequence: TGTGCCAGCAGCCTAGGTGGGACACGGCCCGAGGTGGATGGCTACACCTTC. The whole variable domain, remainder taken from reference TRBV7-2 and TRBJ1-2, is GAGVSQSPSNKVTEKGKDVELRCDPISGHTALYWYRQSLGQGLEFLIYFQGNSAPDKSGLPSDRFSAERTGGSVSTLTIQRTQQEDSAVYLCASSLGGTRPEVDGYTFGSGTRLTVV.

The CDR3, as DNA: TGTGCCAGCAGCCAAAAGGCGGGGATCGACTATGGCTACACCTTC. Encoded protein: CASSQKAGIDYGYTF. V usage is TRBV11-2 and J usage is TRBJ1-2; D ambiguous. V was cut by 5 bases and J by 3 bases, with 16 bases left in between. The CDR3 extends over 15 amino acids. The germline CDR1 and CDR2 sequences are SGHAT and FQNNGV.

The J gene is TRBJ1-1, the V gene TRBV7-9, with 7 bases aligning to TRBD1. With V trimmed by 5 bases and J by 11 bases, 11 bases remained unmatched. The CDR3 loop spans 13 amino acids. The germline V gene encodes CDR1 SEHNR and CDR2 FQNEAQ (reference sequence). The CDR3 reads CASSKTGSLGAFF. Here the CDR3 DNA reads TGTGCCAGCAGCAAGACAGGGTCTTTAGGGGCTTTCTTT.